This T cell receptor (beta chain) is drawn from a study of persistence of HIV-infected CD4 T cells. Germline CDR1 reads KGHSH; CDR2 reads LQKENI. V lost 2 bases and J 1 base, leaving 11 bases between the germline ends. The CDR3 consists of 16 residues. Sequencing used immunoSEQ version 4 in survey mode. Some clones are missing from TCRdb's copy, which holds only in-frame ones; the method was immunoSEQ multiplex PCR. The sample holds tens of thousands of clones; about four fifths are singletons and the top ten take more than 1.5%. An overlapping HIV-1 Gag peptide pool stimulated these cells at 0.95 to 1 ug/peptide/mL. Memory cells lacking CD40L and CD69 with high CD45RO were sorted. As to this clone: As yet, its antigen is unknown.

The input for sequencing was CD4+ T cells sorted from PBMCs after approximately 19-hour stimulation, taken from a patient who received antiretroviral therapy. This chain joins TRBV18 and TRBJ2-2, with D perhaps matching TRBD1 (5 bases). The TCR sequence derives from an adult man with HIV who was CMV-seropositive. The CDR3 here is CASSPAGAGNTGELFF. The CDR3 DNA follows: TGTGCCAGCTCACCAGCTGGGGCAGGGAACACCGGGGAGCTGTTTTTT.